Described below is a single T cell receptor beta chain sequence and its context. Its target is unknown. The V end lost 4 bases, the J end lost 6 bases, and 12 bases lay between the germline ends. Germline CDR1 is SGHTA and CDR2 is FQGNSA. The CDR3 totals 13 residues. These data come from a study of cytomegalovirus exposure and HLA in healthy donors. The study, taken as a whole, reports: The study labeled 180 or so TCR beta chains cytomegalovirus-associated. It was reported in a later analysis that an Asian-associated ancestry cluster showed fewer N-insertions than the approximately 670-donor mean. Most of the TCR beta V segments (in an earlier analysis) were productive either about 87% or about 30% of the time.

13 Jbeta primers and 60 Vbeta primers were used for the PCR. TCRdb's table, derived via immunoSEQ multiplex PCR, lists solely in-frame clones and lacks some. The table has more than 85,000 clones, around 75% seen once. This chain connects TRBV7-2 to TRBJ1-1; a weak D match, TRBD1 (5 bases). Sequencing was done on a sample of PBMCs. This receptor was identified in a woman under 30 in good health and CMV-seropositive. The CDR3 spells CASSSRRVAEAFF. The CDR3 nucleotides are TGTGCCAGCAGCTCCCGCAGGGTCGCTGAAGCTTTCTTT.